The 2 T cell receptor beta chains below were found in one sample sequenced in a study of blood T cell repertoires in COVID-19. Sequenced by immunoSEQ multiplex PCR; TCRdb stores in-frame clones only, minus some. The data show under 200,000 clones, around four fifths seen once. The sample comprised PBMCs or T cells enriched from blood (not recorded which). Receptors were obtained from a woman aged 45 to 65 in a cohort exposed to, infected with or recovered from COVID-19 (not recorded which).

The rearrangement joins TRBV7-8 to TRBJ1-5; D is perhaps TRBD1 (6 bases). CDR3 length: 16 residues. Germline CDR1 reads SGHVS; CDR2 reads FQNEAQ. The ends were cut back, 1 base at V and 0 bases at J, with 10 bases in the middle. The CDR3 loop reads CASSLEGGLSNQPQHF. CDR3 nucleotides: TGTGCCAGCAGCTTAGAGGGGGGGCTTAGCAATCAGCCCCAGCATTTT.

The gene calls are TRBV27 and TRBJ2-5; 11 bases align to TRBD1. The CDR3 length is 15 residues. V lost 6 bases, J lost 3 bases, and 6 bases stayed unmatched. Germline loops: CDR1 MNHEY, CDR2 SMNVEV (reference sequence). The DNA for the CDR3 is TGTGCCAGCAGGGAGGACAGGGGGCGGGAAGAGACCCAGTACTTC. Its translation: CASREDRGREETQYF.